This T cell receptor (beta chain) derives from a study of lymphopenia after photon versus proton radiotherapy. Germline V gene sequence: CDR1 MNHEY, CDR2 SMNVEV (reference sequence). The germline V and J ends were trimmed by 6 bases and 6 bases, with 11 bases remaining between them. This CDR3 spans 12 amino acids. Libraries were prepared by immunoSEQ multiplex PCR; TCRdb keeps only in-frame clonotypes and omits some of them. The repertoire holds fewer than 35,000 clones, with under 90% as singletons. About this clone itself: As yet, its antigen is unknown.

Whole-study results and caveats: Survival link was tested only in deceased patients; proton benefit remains a possibility. In patients who died, overall survival fell as post-nadir TCR diversity dropped more. After the lymphocyte nadir, photon-treated repertoires showed oligoclonal expansion, especially of CD8+ Temra cells. Proton therapy kept repertoires fairly stable, unlike photons, which gained effector/memory cells.

The V and J genes are TRBV27 and TRBJ1-2; perhaps TRBD1 as D (6 bases). The receptor's source is a woman aged 45-59 years with pancreatic cancer. The sample here was peripheral blood, taken from a patient treated with photon-based radiotherapy. The CDR3 spells CASSQGGNGYTF. CDR3 coding DNA: TGTGCCAGCAGCCAAGGGGGGAATGGCTACACCTTC.